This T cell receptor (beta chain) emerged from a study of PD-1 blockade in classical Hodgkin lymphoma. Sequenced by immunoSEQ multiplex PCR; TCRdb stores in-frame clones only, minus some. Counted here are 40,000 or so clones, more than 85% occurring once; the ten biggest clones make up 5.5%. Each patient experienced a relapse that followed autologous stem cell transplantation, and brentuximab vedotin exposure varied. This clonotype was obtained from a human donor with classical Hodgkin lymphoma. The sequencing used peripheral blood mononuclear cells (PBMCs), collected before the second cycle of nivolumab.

The CDR3 sequence: CASSRDEGFGTGELFF. In nucleotides, the CDR3 is TGCGCCAGCAGCCGGGACGAGGGGTTCGGCACCGGGGAGCTGTTTTTT. The J gene is TRBJ2-2, the V gene TRBV4-1; D assignment may be TRBD1 or TRBD2 (5 bases each). The V gene's germline CDR1 is MGHRA and CDR2 YSYEKL. V shed 4 bases and J shed 4 bases, with 16 bases lying between them. The CDR3 length is 16 residues.